The clone carrying this T cell receptor beta chain has a count of ten or more. Its cognate antigen is unknown. In TCRdb, the multiplex PCR reads were re-called with MiXCR into one record per CDR3 protein. This sample has about 270,000 distinct CDR3 sequences; around 30% occur once, and the top ten carry more than 1%. Germline CDR1 SGHNT, CDR2 YENEEA. CDR3 length: 14 amino acids. The V and J ends lost 6 bases and 0 bases respectively, with 10 bases between them. This specimen comes from a study of breast tumors, draining lymph nodes, adjacent tissues. Points from the study as a whole: Tumor T cell lymph node origin was a supported hypothesis, not proven. Tumors had less TCR diversity than lymph nodes, more than nontumor tissue. Compared with basal-like, luminal-like tumors shared significantly more repertoire with nontumor tissue. Data fit most tumor T cells coming from lymph node, expanding in tumor.

Breast cancer patients provided tissue from their axillary draining lymph nodes. This chain links TRBV11-3 with TRBJ2-3; a possible D gene is TRBD1 (5 bases). The TCR was taken from a female donor with breast cancer. Some clones in this sample may be carry-over from other donors' samples. Sequenced input: axillary lymph node tissue. CDR3: CASRPRASTDTQYF. The DNA of the CDR3 is TGTGCCAGCAGACCCAGGGCTAGCACAGATACGCAGTATTTT.